Shown below are 5 T cell receptor beta chains from a single sample sequenced in a study of cytomegalovirus exposure and HLA in healthy donors. The PCR used 60 Vbeta and 13 Jbeta primers. Sequencing used immunoSEQ multiplex PCR; TCRdb keeps in-frame clones, though not all of them. The sample yields over 150,000 clones, approximately 78% seen once. Sequenced input: PBMCs. The receptors come from a woman in her 30s in good health and CMV-seropositive.

The gene calls are TRBV4-3 and TRBJ1-1; 7 bases are a match to TRBD1. The CDR3 length is 16 residues. Trimming took 1 base from V and 4 from J; bases not matched to a gene: 9. CDR1 and CDR2 (germline): LGHNA, YSLEER. The CDR3 spells CASSQVEVTGSTEAFF. CDR3 DNA sequence: TGCGCCAGCAGCCAAGTGGAGGTGACAGGGAGCACTGAAGCTTTCTTT.

The J gene is TRBJ1-4, the V gene TRBV11-2; 7 positions agree with TRBD1. The CDR3 consists of 17 residues. J lost 4 bases, V lost 1 base, and 9 bases had no gene match. Germline CDR1 SGHAT, CDR2 FQNNGV. In nucleotides, the CDR3 is TGTGCCAGCAGCTTAGTTTACAGGGGCGGGCTTAATGAAAAACTGTTTTTT. Residues: CASSLVYRGGLNEKLFF.

The J gene is TRBJ2-6, the V gene TRBV2, with a tentative D call TRBD2 (6 bases). The V gene lost 6 bases and the J gene lost 1 base, with 16 bases spanning the gap. The CDR3 runs to 17 residues. Germline V lookup: CDR1 SNHLY, CDR2 FYNNEI. This chain's CDR3 is CASRMGTFPSGANVLTF. The CDR3 region has the DNA TGTGCCAGCAGGATGGGGACTTTCCCATCTGGGGCCAACGTCCTGACTTTC.

The chain joins TRBV6-6 to TRBJ2-7; D is possibly TRBD2 (5 bases). Trimming shortened V by 0 bases and J by 4 bases, and 16 bases separated the two germline ends. This CDR3 comprises 16 residues. Germline values: CDR1 MNHNY, CDR2 SVGAGI (reference sequence). CDR3 sequence reads: CASSYSRGGGRYEQYF. The CDR3 coding sequence is TGTGCCAGCAGTTACTCGAGAGGAGGCGGCAGATACGAGCAGTACTTC.

The genes are TRBV19 and TRBJ1-2; the D is unclear. Germline-derived CDR1 and CDR2 are LNHDA and SQIVND (reference sequence). Trimming pared 3 bases from V and 4 bases from J, leaving 15 bases between. The CDR3 is made up of 15 amino acids. CDR3 amino acids: CASSMNLGNVYGYTF. In DNA, the CDR3 is TGTGCCAGTAGTATGAACTTGGGCAACGTCTATGGCTACACCTTC.